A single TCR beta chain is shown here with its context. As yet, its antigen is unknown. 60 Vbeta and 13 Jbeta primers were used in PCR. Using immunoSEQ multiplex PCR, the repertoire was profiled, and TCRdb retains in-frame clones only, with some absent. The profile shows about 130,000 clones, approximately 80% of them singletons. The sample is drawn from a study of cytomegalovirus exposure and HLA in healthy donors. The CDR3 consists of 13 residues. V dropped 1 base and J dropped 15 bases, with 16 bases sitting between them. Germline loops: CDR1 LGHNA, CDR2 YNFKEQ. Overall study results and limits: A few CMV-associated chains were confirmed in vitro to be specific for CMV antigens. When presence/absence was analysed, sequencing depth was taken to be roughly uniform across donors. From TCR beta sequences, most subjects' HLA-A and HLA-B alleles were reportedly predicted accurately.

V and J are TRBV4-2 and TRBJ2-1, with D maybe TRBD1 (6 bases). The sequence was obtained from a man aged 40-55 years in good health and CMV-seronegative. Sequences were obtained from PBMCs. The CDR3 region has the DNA TGTGCCAGCAGCCAAGTAGTTTGGGACACAGTGTTCTTC. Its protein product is CASSQVVWDTVFF.